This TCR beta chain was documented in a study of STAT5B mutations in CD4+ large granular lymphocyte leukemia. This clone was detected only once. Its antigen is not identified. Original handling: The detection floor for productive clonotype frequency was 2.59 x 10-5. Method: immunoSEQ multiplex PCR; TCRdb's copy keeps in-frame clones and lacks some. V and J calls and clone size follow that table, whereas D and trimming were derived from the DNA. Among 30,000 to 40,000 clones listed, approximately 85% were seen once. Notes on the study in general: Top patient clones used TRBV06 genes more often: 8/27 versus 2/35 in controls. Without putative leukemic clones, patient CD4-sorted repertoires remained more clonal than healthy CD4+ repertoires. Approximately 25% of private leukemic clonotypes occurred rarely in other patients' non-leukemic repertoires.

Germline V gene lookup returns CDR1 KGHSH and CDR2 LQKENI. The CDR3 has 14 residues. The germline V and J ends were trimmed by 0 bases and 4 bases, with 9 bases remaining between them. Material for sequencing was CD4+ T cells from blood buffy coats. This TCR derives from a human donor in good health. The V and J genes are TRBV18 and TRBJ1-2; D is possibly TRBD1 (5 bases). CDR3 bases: TGTGCCAGCTCACCACCGGCAGGGCCCTATGGCTACACCTTC. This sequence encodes CASSPPAGPYGYTF. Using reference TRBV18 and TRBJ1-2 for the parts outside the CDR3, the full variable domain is NAGVMQNPRHLVRRRGQEARLRCSPMKGHSHVYWYRQLPEEGLKFMVYLQKENIIDESGMPKERFSAEFPKEGPSILRIQQVVRGDSAAYFCASSPPAGPYGYTFGSGTRLTVV.